This T cell receptor beta chain is from a study of patients and donors after allogeneic stem cell transplantation. MiXCR, run by TCRdb on the RT-PCR reads, gives a single entry per CDR3 protein. The sample has over 150,000 distinct CDR3 sequences, approximately 28% seen once. Germline loops: CDR1 MNHEY, CDR2 SVGEGT. The CDR3 runs 13 residues. V was shortened by 5 bases and J by 1 base, with 7 bases between the two germline ends. J is TRBJ2-3 and V is TRBV6-2 or TRBV6-3, with D unresolved. The sequence came from a human donor who was either an allogeneic HSCT recipient or a stem cell or donor lymphocyte infusion donor (not recorded which). It is not recorded whose cells these are; they may come from a transplant donor. Sequencing used blood, either unsorted or a sorted T cell fraction (not recorded which). CDR3 DNA sequence: TGTGCCAGCAGTCCTCACCGCACAGATACGCAGTATTTT. It codes for CASSPHRTDTQYF.